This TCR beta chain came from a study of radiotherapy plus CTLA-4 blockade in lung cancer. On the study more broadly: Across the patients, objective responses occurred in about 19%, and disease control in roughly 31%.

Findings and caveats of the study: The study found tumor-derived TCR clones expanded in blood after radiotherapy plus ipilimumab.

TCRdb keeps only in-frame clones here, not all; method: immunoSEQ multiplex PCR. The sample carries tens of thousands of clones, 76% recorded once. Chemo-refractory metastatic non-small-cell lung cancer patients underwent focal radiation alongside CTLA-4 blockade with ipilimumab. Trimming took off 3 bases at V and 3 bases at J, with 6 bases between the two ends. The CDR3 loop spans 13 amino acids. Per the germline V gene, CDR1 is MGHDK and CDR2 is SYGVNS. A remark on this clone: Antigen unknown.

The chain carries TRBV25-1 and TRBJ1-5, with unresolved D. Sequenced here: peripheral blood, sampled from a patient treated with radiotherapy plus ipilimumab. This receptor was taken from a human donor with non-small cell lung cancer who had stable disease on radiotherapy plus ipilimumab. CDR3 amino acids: CASSDNLNQPQHF. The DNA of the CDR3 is TGTGCCAGCAGTGATAACCTCAATCAGCCCCAGCATTTT.